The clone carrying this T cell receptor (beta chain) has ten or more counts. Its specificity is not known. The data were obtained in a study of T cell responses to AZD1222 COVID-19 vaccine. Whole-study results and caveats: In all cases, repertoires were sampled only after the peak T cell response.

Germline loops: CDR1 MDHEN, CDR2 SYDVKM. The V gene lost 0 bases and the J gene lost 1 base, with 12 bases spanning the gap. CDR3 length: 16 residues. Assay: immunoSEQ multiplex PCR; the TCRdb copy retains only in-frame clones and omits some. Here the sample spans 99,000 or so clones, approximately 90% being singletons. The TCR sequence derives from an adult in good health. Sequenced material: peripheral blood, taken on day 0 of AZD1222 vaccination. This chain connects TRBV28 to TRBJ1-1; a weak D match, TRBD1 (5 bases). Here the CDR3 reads CASSLWARGSNTEAFF. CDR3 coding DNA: TGTGCCAGCAGTTTATGGGCGAGGGGCTCGAACACTGAAGCTTTCTTT.